This T cell receptor (beta chain) was profiled in a study of blood T cell repertoires in COVID-19. Per germline, CDR1 MGHRA and CDR2 YSYEKL. V shed 2 bases, J shed 0 bases, and the junction held 7 bases outside the gene matches. The CDR3 is 17 residues long. Per the study methods: By means of reference gene primer amplification, nucleated cell counts were estimated. The repertoire was sequenced with immunoSEQ multiplex PCR; TCRdb's copy has only in-frame clones and lacks some. That table furnishes V, J and clone size, whereas the DNA furnished D and trimming. The sample holds approximately 170,000 clones, approximately 86% seen once.

This clonotype was obtained from a man in his forties or fifties with active or convalescent COVID-19. This chain connects TRBV4-1 to TRBJ2-1, with 7 bases matching TRBD1. The sample taken for sequencing was peripheral blood. CDR3 region: CASSQLPGQFSYNEQFF. The CDR3 region has the DNA TGCGCCAGCAGCCAACTACCGGGACAGTTCTCCTACAATGAGCAGTTCTTC.